The 18 T cell receptor beta chains reported below all come from one sample, sequenced in a study of metastatic and nonmetastatic thyroid tumors (TCRdb year 2020). No patient had received any treatment before thyroid surgery. Library prep was done by PCR. The reads were generated on an Illumina HiSeq 4000. TCRdb reanalyzed the raw reads on its own, using fastp at Q25 for trimming and MiXCR for clone calling, and kept in-frame beta chains. The sample table shows 25,000 to 35,000 clones, and around 4% are seen once. The ten largest clones capture over 20% of the sample. The sample taken for sequencing was blood. These receptors were collected from a female donor with papillary thyroid cancer or a benign thyroid nodule (not recorded which). Some clones in this sample may be carry-over from other donors' samples.

Ten or more counts support this clone. This chain connects TRBV5-1 to TRBJ1-3; the match to TRBD1 covers 7 bases. The CDR3 contains 14 residues. Germline CDR1 is SGHRS and CDR2 is YFSETQ. V shed 2 bases and J 4 bases; nucleotides not matched to a gene: 3. The CDR3 region has the DNA TGCGCCAGCAGCTTTCAGGGGGAAGGAAACACCATATATTTT. Its protein is CASSFQGEGNTIYF.

This clone appeared many times. The chain couples TRBV10-2 to TRBJ2-3; 11 nucleotides agree with TRBD1. The V gene end was trimmed by 6 bases and the J gene end by 5 bases; junction bases not matched to a gene: 4. Germline CDR1 WSHSY, CDR2 SAAADI. The CDR3 is 14 amino acids. This CDR3 is CASSGQGAGDTQYF. The CDR3 DNA reads as TGCGCCAGCAGCGGACAGGGGGCCGGAGATACGCAGTATTTT.

The V and J genes are TRBV7-2 and TRBJ1-4; TRBD1 agrees at 8 bases. With 4 bases clipped from V and 8 bases from J, the junction kept 3 bases outside the gene matches. The CDR3 length is 13 residues. Per the germline V gene, CDR1 is SGHTA and CDR2 is FQGNSA. CDR3 coding DNA: TGTGCCAGCAGCTCGGACAGGGCAGAAAAACTGTTTTTT. This codes for CASSSDRAEKLFF.

This clone was detected only a few times. This sequence joins TRBV7-9 and TRBJ2-5; D is unclear. There are 12 residues in the CDR3. Germline loops: CDR1 SEHNR, CDR2 FQNEAQ (reference sequence). The V and J ends lost 5 bases and 5 bases respectively, with 9 bases between them. CDR3 DNA sequence: TGTGCCAGCAGCGCCGACGGGGAGACCCAGTACTTC. As protein: CASSADGETQYF. Full variable domain (missing parts from reference TRBV7-9 and TRBJ2-5): DTGVSQNPRHKITKRGQNVTFRCDPISEHNRLYWYRQTLGQGPEFLTYFQNEAQLEKSRLLSDRFSAERPKGSFSTLEIQRTEQGDSAMYLCASSADGETQYFGPGTRLLVL.

J is TRBJ1-1 and V is TRBV30; TRBD1 is a possible D gene (6 bases). The CDR3 spans 13 residues. Germline V gene lookup returns CDR1 GTSNPN and CDR2 SVGIG (reference sequence). The V and J ends lost 0 bases and 4 bases respectively, with 9 bases between them. The CDR3 loop is CAWSVGGGTEAFF. For the CDR3, the DNA is TGTGCCTGGAGTGTTGGAGGGGGCACTGAAGCTTTCTTT.

This clone has only a few counts. The chain is built from TRBV3-1 and TRBJ1-5; maybe TRBD1 (5 bases). This CDR3 contains 15 residues. Germline assignment: CDR1 LGHDT and CDR2 YNNKEL (reference sequence). The germline V and J ends were trimmed by 0 bases and 5 bases, with 11 bases remaining between them. CDR3 in amino acids: CASSQEWGSHQPQHF. The CDR3 nucleotides are TGTGCCAGCAGCCAAGAGTGGGGGTCCCATCAGCCCCAGCATTTT.

By share, this clone ranks as medium-sized (0.01 to 0.1%). V is TRBV28 and J is TRBJ1-2, with TRBD1 as a possible D gene (5 bases). The germline CDR1 and CDR2 sequences are MDHEN and SYDVKM. Trimming removed 6 bases from V and 4 bases from J, with 18 bases in between. The CDR3 is 15 residues long. The DNA of the CDR3 is TGTGCCAGCAGCACATCAAGGGGACTCAGCTATGGCTACACCTTC. Translation gives CASSTSRGLSYGYTF.

This clone was observed many times. The CDR3 DNA is TGCAGCTATATACGAGGGACGAGCACTGAAGCTTTCTTT. Residues: CSYIRGTSTEAFF. The V and J genes are TRBV29-1 and TRBJ1-1, with D possibly TRBD1 on 5 matching bases. CDR1 is SQVTM, CDR2 ANQGSEA, per germline. The CDR3 has 13 amino acids. Trimming stripped 8 bases from V and 4 bases from J, with 17 bases between.

This clone was detected only a few times. J is TRBJ1-2 and V is TRBV6-1; weak D call: TRBD1 (5 bases). Per germline, CDR1 MNHNS and CDR2 SASEGT. This CDR3 spans 15 amino acids. V shed 3 bases and J shed 2 bases, with 13 bases lying between them. CDR3 protein: CASSEGGPKNYGYTF. CDR3 in DNA: TGTGCCAGCAGTGAGGGGGGACCCAAAAACTATGGCTACACCTTC.

This chain links TRBV11-2 with TRBJ2-4, with D possibly TRBD2 on 5 matching bases. Germline V gives CDR1 SGHAT, CDR2 FQNNGV. This CDR3 spans 16 amino acids. Trimming took 1 base from V and 2 from J, leaving 12 bases between them. CDR3 sequence reads: CASSLGTSFTKNIQYF. Written as DNA, the CDR3 is TGTGCCAGCAGCTTAGGTACTAGTTTTACCAAAAACATTCAGTACTTC.

This clone was seen ten or more times. The rearrangement links TRBV14 to TRBJ2-5; D not certain. This CDR3 has 14 amino acids. The germline gives CDR1 SGHDN, CDR2 FVKESK. V lost 4 bases to trimming and J lost 0 bases, with 9 bases between them. This CDR3 reads CASSPYMYQETQYF. The CDR3 bases are TGTGCCAGCAGCCCTTACATGTACCAAGAGACCCAGTACTTC.

This clone is medium-sized within its sample. The genes are TRBV28 and TRBJ1-2; maybe TRBD1 (5 bases). V was cut by 6 bases and J by 7 bases, with 15 bases left in between. Germline CDR1 is MDHEN and CDR2 is SYDVKM. The CDR3 runs to 13 residues. The CDR3 bases are TGTGCCAGCAGAAAGGCCGTGAGGGGTGGCTACACCTTC. This sequence encodes CASRKAVRGGYTF.

This clone was seen a few times. The V gene is TRBV6-1, the J gene TRBJ1-1, with TRBD1 matching 9 bases. The germline CDR1 and CDR2 sequences are MNHNS and SASEGT. There are 15 residues in the CDR3. J lost 1 base, V lost 8 bases, and 8 bases had no gene match. CDR3 sequence: CASRRTGDRNTEAFF. The CDR3 DNA follows: TGTGCCAGCCGACGGACAGGGGACAGGAACACTGAAGCTTTCTTT.

This clone was counted ten times or more. The gene calls are TRBV20-1 and TRBJ2-2; possibly TRBD2 for D (6 bases). Germline lookup yields CDR1 DFQATT and CDR2 SNEGSKA (reference sequence). This CDR3 has 14 amino acids. Trimming left V 3 bases short and J 7 bases short, with 15 bases between. DNA of the CDR3: TGCAGTGCTAGTCGGGGGTTAGCGGACGGGGAGCTGTTTTTT. Protein sequence: CSASRGLADGELFF.

This clone was observed many times. The germline gene is not matched at one end of the junction; a read error may be the cause. Within the sample, other DNA sequences also encode this same CDR3. The V call is TRBV20-1, the J call TRBJ2-1; 12 nucleotides line up with TRBD2. The CDR3 is 16 amino acids. Germline CDR1 DFQATT, CDR2 SNEGSKA (reference sequence). The CDR3: CSASSPSGRAADEQFF. The CDR3 region has the DNA TGCAGCGCTAGCTCACCTAGCGGGAGGGCGGCGGATGAGCAGTTCTTC.

This clone was detected a few times. The V gene is TRBV12-3 or TRBV12-4, the J gene TRBJ1-5; D not certain. The ends were cut back, 5 bases at V and 2 bases at J, with 13 bases in the middle. This CDR3 has 15 residues. In nucleotides, the CDR3 is TGTGCCAGCAGTGAGCACGACATACGCAATCAGCCCCAGCATTTT. Protein product: CASSEHDIRNQPQHF.

This clone was seen repeatedly, ten times or more. V is TRBV20-1 and J is TRBJ1-4, with D uncertain. V dropped 3 bases and J dropped 8 bases, with 28 bases sitting between them. Germline V gene data show CDR1 as DFQATT and CDR2 as SNEGSKA (reference sequence). This CDR3 has 18 amino acids. The CDR3 DNA sequence: TGCAGTGCTAGCTCTAAGCCGAGTCTATCTGGGGTATGGGAAAAACTGTTTTTT. Its translation is CSASSKPSLSGVWEKLFF.

Judged by abundance, this clone is medium-sized. The chain couples TRBV2 to TRBJ1-2; 9 bases align to TRBD1. This CDR3 is built from 13 residues. V trimming: 7 bases; J trimming: 8 bases; junction bases outside the gene matches: 8. Per the germline V gene, CDR1 is SNHLY and CDR2 is FYNNEI. The CDR3 protein is CASNQQGASGYTF. The CDR3 bases are TGTGCCAGCAACCAACAGGGGGCGAGCGGCTACACCTTC.